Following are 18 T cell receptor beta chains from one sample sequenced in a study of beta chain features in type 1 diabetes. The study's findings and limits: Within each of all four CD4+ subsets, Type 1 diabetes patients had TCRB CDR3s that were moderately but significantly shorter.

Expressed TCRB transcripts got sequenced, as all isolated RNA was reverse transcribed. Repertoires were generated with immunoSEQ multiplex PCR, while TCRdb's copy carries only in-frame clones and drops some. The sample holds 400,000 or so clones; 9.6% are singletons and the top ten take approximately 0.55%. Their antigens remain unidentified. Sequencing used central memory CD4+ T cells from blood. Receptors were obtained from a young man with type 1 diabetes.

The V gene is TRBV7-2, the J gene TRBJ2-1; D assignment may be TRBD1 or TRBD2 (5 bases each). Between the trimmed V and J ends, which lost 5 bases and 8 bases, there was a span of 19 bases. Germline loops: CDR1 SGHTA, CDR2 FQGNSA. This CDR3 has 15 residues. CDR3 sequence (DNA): TGTGCCAGCAGCCAGAGAGGGCTGACAGTCGATGAGCAGTTCTTC. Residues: CASSQRGLTVDEQFF.

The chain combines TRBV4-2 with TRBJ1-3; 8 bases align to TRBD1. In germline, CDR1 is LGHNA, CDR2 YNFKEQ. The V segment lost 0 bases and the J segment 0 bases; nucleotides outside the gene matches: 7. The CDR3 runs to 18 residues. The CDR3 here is CASSQDLAGGSSGNTIYF. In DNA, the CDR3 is TGTGCCAGCAGCCAAGATCTGGCAGGGGGCTCCTCTGGAAACACCATATATTTT.

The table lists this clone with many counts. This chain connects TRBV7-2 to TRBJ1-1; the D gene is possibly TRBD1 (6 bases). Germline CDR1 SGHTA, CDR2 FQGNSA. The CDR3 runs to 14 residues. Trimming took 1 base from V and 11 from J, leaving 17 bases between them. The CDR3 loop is CASSLEWSRGKAFF. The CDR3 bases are TGTGCCAGCAGCTTAGAGTGGTCCAGGGGCAAGGCTTTCTTT.

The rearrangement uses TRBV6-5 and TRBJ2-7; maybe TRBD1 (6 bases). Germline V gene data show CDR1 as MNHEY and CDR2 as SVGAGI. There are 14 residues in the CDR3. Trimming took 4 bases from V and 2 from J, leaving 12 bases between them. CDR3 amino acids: CASSFRDITYEQYF. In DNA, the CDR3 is TGTGCCAGCAGTTTCCGGGACATCACCTACGAGCAGTACTTC.

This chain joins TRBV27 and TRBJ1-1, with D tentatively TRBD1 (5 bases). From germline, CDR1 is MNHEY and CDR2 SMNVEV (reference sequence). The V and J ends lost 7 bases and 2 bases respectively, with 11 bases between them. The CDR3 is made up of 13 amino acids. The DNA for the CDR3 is TGTGCCAGCAAAGGACACGGAAACACTGAAGCTTTCTTT. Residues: CASKGHGNTEAFF.

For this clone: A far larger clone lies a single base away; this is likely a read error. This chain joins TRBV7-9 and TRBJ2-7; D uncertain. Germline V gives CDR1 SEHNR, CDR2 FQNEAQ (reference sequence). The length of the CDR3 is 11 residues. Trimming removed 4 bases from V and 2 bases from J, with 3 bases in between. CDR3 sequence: CASSSPYEQYF. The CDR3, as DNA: TGTGCCAGCAGCTCCCCCTACGAGCAGTACTTC.

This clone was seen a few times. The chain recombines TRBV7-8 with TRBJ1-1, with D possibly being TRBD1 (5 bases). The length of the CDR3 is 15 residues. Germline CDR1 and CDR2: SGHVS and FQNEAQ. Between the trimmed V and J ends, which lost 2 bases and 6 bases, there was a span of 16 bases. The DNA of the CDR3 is TGTGCCAGCAGCTTAATGGGGGAGGGGAGGTCTGAAGCTTTCTTT. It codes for CASSLMGEGRSEAFF.

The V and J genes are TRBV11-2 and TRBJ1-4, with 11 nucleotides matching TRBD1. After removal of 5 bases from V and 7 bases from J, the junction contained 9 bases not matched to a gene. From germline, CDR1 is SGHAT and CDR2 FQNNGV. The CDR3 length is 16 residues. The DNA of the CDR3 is TGTGCCAGCAGCACGGGTTGGACAGGGGGCGGTGAAAAACTGTTTTTT. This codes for CASSTGWTGGGEKLFF.

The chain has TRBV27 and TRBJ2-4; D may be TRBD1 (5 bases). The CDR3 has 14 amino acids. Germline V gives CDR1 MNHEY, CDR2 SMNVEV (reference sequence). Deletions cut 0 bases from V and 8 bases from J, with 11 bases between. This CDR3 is CASSLSARDDIQYF. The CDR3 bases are TGTGCCAGCAGTTTATCAGCCAGGGATGACATTCAGTACTTC.

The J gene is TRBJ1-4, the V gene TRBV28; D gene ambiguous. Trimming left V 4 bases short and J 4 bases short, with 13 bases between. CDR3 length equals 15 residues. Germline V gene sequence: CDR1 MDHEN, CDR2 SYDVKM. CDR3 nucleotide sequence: TGTGCCAGCAGTTCCAGGCTCAACCTTAATGAAAAACTGTTTTTT. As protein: CASSSRLNLNEKLFF.

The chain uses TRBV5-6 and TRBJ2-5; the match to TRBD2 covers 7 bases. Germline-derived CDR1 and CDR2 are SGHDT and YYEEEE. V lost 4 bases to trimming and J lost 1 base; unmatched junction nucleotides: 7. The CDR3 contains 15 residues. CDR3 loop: CASSALAASQETQYF. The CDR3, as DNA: TGTGCCAGCAGCGCCCTAGCGGCCTCCCAAGAGACCCAGTACTTC.

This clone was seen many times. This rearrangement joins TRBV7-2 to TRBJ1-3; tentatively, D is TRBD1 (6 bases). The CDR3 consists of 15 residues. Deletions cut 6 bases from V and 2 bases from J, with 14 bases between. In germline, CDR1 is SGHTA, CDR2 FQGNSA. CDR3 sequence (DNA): TGTGCCAGCAGTTGGAAGGGGGACGCTGGAAACACCATATATTTT. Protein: CASSWKGDAGNTIYF.

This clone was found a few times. CDR3 protein: CASTGQGYEQYF. CDR3 DNA sequence: TGCGCCAGCACCGGACAGGGCTACGAGCAGTACTTC. V usage is TRBV10-2 and J usage is TRBJ2-7; 8 positions agree with TRBD1. Germline V CDR1 and CDR2: WSHSY, SAAADI. The CDR3 spans 12 residues. V was clipped by 7 bases and J by 3 bases; unmatched bases: 2.

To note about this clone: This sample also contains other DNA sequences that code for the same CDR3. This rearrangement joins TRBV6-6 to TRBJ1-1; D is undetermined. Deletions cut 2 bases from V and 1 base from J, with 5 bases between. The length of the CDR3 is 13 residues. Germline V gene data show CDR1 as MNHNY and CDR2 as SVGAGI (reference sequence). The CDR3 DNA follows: TGTGCCAGCAGTTACAGGCAGAACACTGAAGCTTTCTTT. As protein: CASSYRQNTEAFF.

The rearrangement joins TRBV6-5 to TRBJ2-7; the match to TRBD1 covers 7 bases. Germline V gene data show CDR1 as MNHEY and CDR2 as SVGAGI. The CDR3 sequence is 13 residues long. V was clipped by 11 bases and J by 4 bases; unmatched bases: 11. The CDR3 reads CASMTGSRYEQYF. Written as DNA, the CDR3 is TGTGCCTCGATGACAGGGAGTAGGTACGAGCAGTACTTC.

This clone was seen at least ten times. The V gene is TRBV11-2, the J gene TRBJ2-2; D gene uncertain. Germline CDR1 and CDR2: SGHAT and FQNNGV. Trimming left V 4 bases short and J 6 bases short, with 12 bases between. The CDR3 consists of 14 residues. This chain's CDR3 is CASSSLRHAGELFF. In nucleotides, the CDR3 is TGTGCCAGCAGCTCTCTTAGGCATGCCGGGGAGCTGTTTTTT.

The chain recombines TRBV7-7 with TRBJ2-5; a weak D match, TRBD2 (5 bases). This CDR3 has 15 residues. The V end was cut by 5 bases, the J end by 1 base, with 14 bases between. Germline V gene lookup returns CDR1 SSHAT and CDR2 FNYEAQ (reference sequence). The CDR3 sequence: CASSHNSGSQETQYF. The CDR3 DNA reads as TGTGCCAGCAGCCACAACTCGGGGAGCCAAGAGACCCAGTACTTC.

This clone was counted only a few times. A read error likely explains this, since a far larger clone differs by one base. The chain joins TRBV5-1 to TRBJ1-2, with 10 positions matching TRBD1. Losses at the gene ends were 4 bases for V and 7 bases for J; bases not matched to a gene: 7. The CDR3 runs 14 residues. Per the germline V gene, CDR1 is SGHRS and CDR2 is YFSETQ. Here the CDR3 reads CASSSDRGQGGYTF. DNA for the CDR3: TGCGCCAGCAGCAGCGACAGGGGGCAAGGTGGCTACACCTTC.